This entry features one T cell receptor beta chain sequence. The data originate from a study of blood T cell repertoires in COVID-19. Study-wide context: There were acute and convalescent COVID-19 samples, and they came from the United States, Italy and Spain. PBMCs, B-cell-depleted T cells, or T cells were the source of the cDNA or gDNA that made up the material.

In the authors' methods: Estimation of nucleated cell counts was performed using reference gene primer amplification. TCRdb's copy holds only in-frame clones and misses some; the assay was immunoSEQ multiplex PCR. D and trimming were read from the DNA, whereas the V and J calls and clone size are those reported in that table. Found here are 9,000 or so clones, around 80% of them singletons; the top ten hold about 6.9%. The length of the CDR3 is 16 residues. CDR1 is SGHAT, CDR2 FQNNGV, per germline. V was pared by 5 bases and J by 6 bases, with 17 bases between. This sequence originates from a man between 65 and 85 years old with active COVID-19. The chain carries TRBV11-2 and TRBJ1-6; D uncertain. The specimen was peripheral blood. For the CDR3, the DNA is TGTGCCAGCAGCCCCCTCCGGAGTGCTATTAATTCACCCCTCCACTTT. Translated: CASSPLRSAINSPLHF.